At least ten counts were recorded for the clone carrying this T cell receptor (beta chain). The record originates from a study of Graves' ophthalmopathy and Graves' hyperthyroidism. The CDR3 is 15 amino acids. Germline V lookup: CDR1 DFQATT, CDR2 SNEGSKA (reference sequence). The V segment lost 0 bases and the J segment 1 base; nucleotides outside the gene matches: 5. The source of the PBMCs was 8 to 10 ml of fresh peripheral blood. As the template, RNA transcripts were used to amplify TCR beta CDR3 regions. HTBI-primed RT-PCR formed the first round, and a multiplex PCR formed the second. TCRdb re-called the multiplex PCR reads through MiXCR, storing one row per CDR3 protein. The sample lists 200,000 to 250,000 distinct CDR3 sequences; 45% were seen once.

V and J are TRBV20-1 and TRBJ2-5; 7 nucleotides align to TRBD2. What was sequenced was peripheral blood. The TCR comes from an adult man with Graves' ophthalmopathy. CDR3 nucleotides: TGCAGTGCTAGAGATTCCGGGGGGATCCAAGAGACCCAGTACTTC. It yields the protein CSARDSGGIQETQYF.